These T cell receptor beta chains were read from a single sample in a study of blood T cell repertoires in COVID-19. The assay was immunoSEQ multiplex PCR, and TCRdb's table has in-frame clones only and misses some. The sample has around 620,000 clones; around 90% are singletons. Sequencing was performed on peripheral blood. The receptors come from a woman aged 18-30 years with acute or convalescent COVID-19. Each CDR3 is given with its conserved first and last residue. A D gene is named only where the DNA matches it firmly. Only part of the rows carry a size: once, few, many, or a class if the clone is expanded.

j_call cdr3_length v_call d_call clone_size cdr3_aa cdr3_nt
TRBJ1-5 14 TRBV5-5 TRBD1 - CASSSGQSNQPQHF TGTGCCAGCAGCTCGGGACAGTCCAATCAGCCCCAGCATTTT
TRBJ1-3 17 TRBV5-5 TRBD1 - CASSSFGSGGLGNTIYF TGTGCCAGCAGCTCCTTCGGGTCAGGGGGCCTAGGAAACACCATATATTTT
TRBJ2-5 14 TRBV15 - - CATSRDAGGETQYF TGTGCCACCAGCAGAGATGCAGGCGGGGAGACCCAGTACTTC
TRBJ2-7 17 TRBV25-1 TRBD1 - CASSEKPDRGPAYEQYF TGTGCCAGCAGTGAAAAACCCGACAGGGGACCGGCCTACGAGCAGTACTTC
TRBJ1-2 13 TRBV7-9 TRBD1 once CASSPTGTDGYTF TGTGCCAGCAGCCCGACAGGGACTGATGGCTACACCTTC
TRBJ1-5 13 TRBV6-5 TRBD1 - CASSRDSRQPQHF TGTGCCAGCAGCCGGGACAGCAGACAGCCCCAGCATTTT
TRBJ2-5 15 TRBV27 TRBD2 - CASSWGGLYQETQYF TGTGCCAGCAGTTGGGGGGGACTGTACCAAGAGACCCAGTACTTC
TRBJ1-6 14 TRBV9 - - CASSGGDVFSPLHF TGTGCCAGCAGCGGGGGGGACGTATTTTCACCCCTCCACTTT
TRBJ2-7 11 TRBV5-6 - - CASSHGYEQYF TGTGCCAGCAGCCACGGGTACGAGCAGTACTTC
TRBJ1-1 16 TRBV5-1 - few CASSLEGPGVGTEAFF TGCGCCAGCAGCTTGGAAGGGCCCGGGGTTGGTACTGAAGCTTTCTTT
TRBJ1-1 15 TRBV7-9 - - CASSPTGSENTEAFF TGTGCCAGCAGCCCCACGGGGTCAGAGAACACTGAAGCTTTCTTT
TRBJ1-5 16 TRBV7-2 - - CASSSGPFGGNQPQHF TGTGCCAGCAGCAGCGGACCTTTCGGGGGCAATCAGCCCCAGCATTTT
TRBJ1-4 16 TRBV24-1 TRBD1 - CATSDSTRGRNEKLFF TGTGCCACCAGTGATTCAACCAGGGGGCGTAATGAAAAACTGTTTTTT
TRBJ2-2 19 TRBV4-3 TRBD2 - CASSQGLAGGPGDTGELFF TGCGCCAGCAGCCAAGGACTAGCGGGGGGGCCGGGGGACACCGGGGAGCTGTTTTTT
TRBJ1-5 15 TRBV19 TRBD1 - CASGPAVTGFKPQHF TGTGCCAGTGGCCCGGCCGTGACAGGGTTCAAGCCCCAGCATTTT
TRBJ2-5 16 TRBV19 TRBD1 - CASSPTPDRAGETQYF TGTGCCAGTAGTCCGACCCCGGACAGGGCGGGGGAGACCCAGTACTTC
TRBJ1-5 18 TRBV7-6 TRBD1 - CASSLGSSRTGANQPQHF TGTGCCAGCAGCTTAGGATCCTCCAGGACAGGGGCTAATCAGCCCCAGCATTTT
TRBJ2-1 15 TRBV5-1 TRBD2 - CASEVASGTYNEQFF TGCGCCAGCGAAGTAGCCAGCGGGACCTACAATGAGCAGTTCTTC
TRBJ2-7 15 TRBV5-6 TRBD1 - CASSDDRVSDYEQYF TGTGCCAGCAGCGACGACAGGGTTAGTGACTACGAGCAGTACTTC
TRBJ2-7 17 TRBV15 TRBD2 - CATSRDPGPGGSYEQYF TGTGCCACCAGCAGAGATCCGGGCCCGGGGGGCTCCTACGAGCAGTACTTC
TRBJ2-3 14 TRBV11-1 - - CASSLGLLTDTQYF TGTGCCAGCAGCTTAGGACTCCTCACAGATACGCAGTATTTT
TRBJ2-2 15 TRBV24-1 TRBD1 - CATSDPGQGVGELFF TGTGCCACCAGTGACCCGGGACAGGGGGTCGGGGAGCTGTTTTTT
TRBJ1-2 16 TRBV4-1 TRBD1 - CASSQPIRQGRYGYTF TGCGCCAGCAGCCAACCGATTAGACAGGGTCGATATGGCTACACCTTC
TRBJ2-7 14 TRBV7-2 - - CASSLWQVDYEQYF TGTGCCAGCAGCTTATGGCAGGTCGACTACGAGCAGTACTTC
TRBJ1-3 15 TRBV28 - - CASSLWGADGNTIYF TGTGCCAGCAGTTTATGGGGGGCCGATGGAAACACCATATATTTT
TRBJ1-2 15 TRBV7-8 - - CASSADRTVHYGYTF TGTGCCAGCAGCGCCGACAGGACCGTACACTATGGCTACACCTTC
TRBJ2-4 14 TRBV5-1 TRBD1 - CASSLAGGLNIQYF TGCGCCAGCAGCTTGGCAGGGGGTTTAAACATTCAGTACTTC
TRBJ1-1 15 TRBV27 TRBD1 - CASSLNQGEHTEAFF TGTGCCAGCAGTTTAAATCAGGGGGAGCACACTGAAGCTTTCTTT
TRBJ2-1 17 TRBV10-3 - - CAISESTRVSSYNEQFF TGTGCCATCAGTGAGTCGACTCGGGTTAGCTCCTACAATGAGCAGTTCTTC
TRBJ2-3 17 TRBV13 TRBD2 - CASSQGLAGGSTDTQYF TGTGCCAGCAGCCAAGGACTAGCGGGGGGTAGCACAGATACGCAGTATTTT
TRBJ1-2 14 TRBV5-6 - once CASSLAGHDYGYTF TGTGCCAGCAGCCTGGCAGGGCATGACTATGGCTACACCTTC
TRBJ2-1 17 TRBV19 TRBD1 - CASSVVRTGRSYNEQFF TGTGCCAGTAGTGTCGTAAGGACAGGTCGCTCCTACAATGAGCAGTTCTTC
TRBJ1-1 13 TRBV11-2 TRBD1 - CASSLGPGQGAFF TGTGCCAGCAGCTTGGGCCCGGGACAGGGAGCTTTCTTT
TRBJ1-1 12 TRBV30 - - CAWSPTGLEAFF TGTGCCTGGAGCCCCACAGGGCTTGAAGCTTTCTTT
TRBJ1-1 15 TRBV11-2 - - CASSPPLGLRTEAFF TGTGCCAGCAGCCCGCCCCTGGGGCTGAGGACTGAAGCTTTCTTT
TRBJ1-1 13 TRBV30 - - CAWSVAGYTEAFF TGTGCCTGGAGTGTAGCCGGGTACACTGAAGCTTTCTTT
TRBJ1-4 14 TRBV7-2 - - CASSLGQTNEKLFF TGTGCCAGCAGCTTAGGGCAGACTAATGAAAAACTGTTTTTT
TRBJ1-5 17 TRBV5-1 - - CASSLGHFGQGNQPQHF TGCGCCAGCAGCTTGGGGCACTTCGGCCAGGGCAATCAGCCCCAGCATTTT
TRBJ1-2 13 TRBV12-3/TRBV12-4 TRBD1 - CASSGQGHYGYTF TGTGCCAGCAGCGGACAGGGACACTATGGCTACACCTTC
TRBJ2-1 14 TRBV9 TRBD2 - CASSPIAGYNEQFF TGTGCCAGCAGCCCCATAGCGGGTTATAATGAGCAGTTCTTC
TRBJ1-1 14 TRBV15 TRBD1 - CATSTNSGGTEAFF TGTGCCACCAGCACAAATTCAGGGGGCACTGAAGCTTTCTTT
TRBJ1-2 13 TRBV7-9 - - CASSLAQGSIYTF TGTGCCAGCAGCTTAGCCCAGGGTAGTATCTACACCTTC
TRBJ2-7 15 TRBV19 TRBD2 - CASSIALAGTYEQYF TGTGCCAGTAGTATAGCACTAGCGGGTACCTACGAGCAGTACTTC
TRBJ2-1 14 TRBV9 TRBD2 - CASSRLAGYNEQFF TGTGCCAGCAGTCGGCTAGCGGGGTACAATGAGCAGTTCTTC
TRBJ1-1 13 TRBV6-1 - - CASSERENTEAFF TGTGCCAGCAGTGAGCGGGAGAACACTGAAGCTTTCTTT
TRBJ2-5 15 TRBV5-8 - - CASSPRTVMGKTQYF TGTGCCAGCAGCCCCCGGACAGTAATGGGGAAGACCCAGTACTTC
TRBJ2-7 14 TRBV2 - - CASRPPRSTYEQYF TGTGCCAGCAGGCCCCCCCGGTCGACCTACGAGCAGTACTTC
TRBJ1-2 15 TRBV24-1 - - CATSNAGTQRHGYTF TGTGCCACCAGTAATGCCGGGACTCAAAGGCATGGCTACACCTTC
TRBJ1-2 11 TRBV12-3/TRBV12-4 - - CASSRDYGYTF TGTGCCAGCAGTCGCGACTATGGCTACACCTTC
TRBJ2-2 16 TRBV18 - - CASSPPGREGTGELFF TGTGCCAGCTCACCACCTGGCAGGGAAGGCACCGGGGAGCTGTTTTTT
TRBJ2-1 14 TRBV3-1/TRBV3-2 - - CASSPYRAVNEQFF TGTGCCAGCAGCCCGTACAGGGCCGTCAATGAGCAGTTCTTC
TRBJ2-7 12 TRBV27 TRBD1 - CASADRAYEQYF TGTGCCAGCGCAGACAGGGCTTACGAGCAGTACTTC
TRBJ2-7 14 TRBV6-5 TRBD1 - CASRGYRGSYEQYF TGTGCCAGCAGGGGGTACAGGGGGAGCTACGAGCAGTACTTC
TRBJ1-1 18 TRBV11-2 TRBD1 few CASSLSFGGQGRNTEAFF TGTGCCAGCAGCTTGAGTTTTGGGGGACAGGGCAGGAACACTGAAGCTTTCTTT
TRBJ1-2 11 TRBV7-9 - - CASSEGNGYTF TGTGCCAGCAGCGAGGGTAATGGCTACACCTTC
TRBJ1-3 13 TRBV14 - - CASSQGLGNTIYF TGTGCCAGCAGCCAAGGCCTAGGAAACACCATATATTTT
TRBJ1-1 15 TRBV18 - - CASSRLEGVNTEAFF TGTGCCAGCTCACGACTAGAAGGAGTGAACACTGAAGCTTTCTTT
TRBJ2-3 14 TRBV6-4 TRBD2 - CASSDTREADTQYF TGTGCCAGCAGTGACACCCGGGAGGCAGATACGCAGTATTTT
TRBJ2-7 14 TRBV7-8 - - CASSFEILSYEQYF TGTGCCAGCAGCTTCGAGATTCTGTCCTACGAGCAGTACTTC
TRBJ1-1 16 TRBV11-2 - - CASSSLKAGGVTEAFF TGTGCCAGCAGCTCCCTCAAGGCGGGAGGTGTCACTGAAGCTTTCTTT